Shown below are 13 T cell receptor beta chains from a single sample sequenced in a study of radiotherapy plus CTLA-4 blockade in lung cancer (dated by TCRdb to between 2017 and 2018). Libraries came from the immunoSEQ multiplex PCR assay. As stored in TCRdb, this immuneACCESS dataset retains in-frame rearrangements with V and J assigned. A fraction of the clones does not appear; measured against another copy, unresolved V genes explain less than half of the discrepancy, and the remainder lacks a known reason. The sample records 70,000 to 95,000 clones, more than 75% of which are singletons. The ten largest clones represent approximately 16% of the sample. The sample consisted of peripheral blood, taken from a patient treated with radiotherapy plus ipilimumab. These receptors were obtained from a human donor with non-small cell lung cancer that progressed on radiotherapy plus ipilimumab.

This chain joins TRBV27 and TRBJ2-7, with D possibly being TRBD1 (5 bases). Germline V gene sequence: CDR1 MNHEY, CDR2 SMNVEV (reference sequence). Trimming left V 2 bases short and J 4 bases short, with 15 bases between. This CDR3 region has 15 residues. The CDR3 region is CASSLGHGRTYEQYF. Written as DNA, the CDR3 is TGTGCCAGCAGTTTAGGACATGGGCGGACATACGAGCAGTACTTC.

The chain couples TRBV6-5 to TRBJ2-7; D may be TRBD1 (5 bases). V was shortened by 4 bases and J by 3 bases, with 16 bases between the two germline ends. The CDR3 loop spans 15 amino acids. Germline V lookup: CDR1 MNHEY, CDR2 SVGAGI. The CDR3 loop is CASSWVGSQGYEQYF. The CDR3 DNA sequence: TGTGCCAGCAGTTGGGTGGGGTCCCAGGGCTACGAGCAGTACTTC.

The J gene is TRBJ1-3, the V gene TRBV29-1; D uncertain. Trimming pared 3 bases from V and 2 bases from J, leaving 17 bases between. The germline V gene encodes CDR1 SQVTM and CDR2 ANQGSEA. This CDR3 contains 16 residues. This CDR3 is CSVEEVPGQAGNTIYF. In DNA form, the CDR3 reads TGCAGCGTTGAGGAAGTACCAGGCCAAGCTGGAAACACCATATATTTT.

This chain links TRBV7-3 with TRBJ2-3; tentatively, D is TRBD2 (6 bases). Deletions cut 1 base from V and 6 bases from J, with 8 bases between. The CDR3 contains 13 residues. From germline, CDR1 is SGHTA and CDR2 FQGTGA. CDR3 protein: CASSLIGGDTQYF. CDR3 sequence (DNA): TGTGCCAGCAGCTTAATCGGAGGGGATACGCAGTATTTT.

The J gene is TRBJ2-7, the V gene TRBV5-1; perhaps TRBD1 as D (6 bases). There are 14 residues in the CDR3. Germline lookup yields CDR1 SGHRS and CDR2 YFSETQ. V was trimmed by 6 bases and J by 7 bases, leaving 20 bases between them. CDR3 sequence: CASKLYAGDYEQYF. The CDR3 DNA reads as TGCGCCAGCAAATTATATGCAGGGGATTATGAGCAGTACTTC.

The V and J genes are TRBV2 and TRBJ1-1; D gene uncertain. The CDR3 is 15 residues long. Germline-derived CDR1 and CDR2 are SNHLY and FYNNEI. With 3 bases removed from V and 0 bases from J, the gap between germline ends came to 11 bases. CDR3 sequence reads: CASSDLDGLNTEAFF. CDR3 coding DNA: TGTGCCAGCAGTGACCTAGACGGATTGAACACTGAAGCTTTCTTT.

The chain employs TRBV21-1 and TRBJ1-2; the table assigns TRBD1, which was not confirmed against the DNA. TRBV21-1 represents a pseudogene. The CDR3 runs to 19 residues. The CDR3 spells CATDLDRPYSSRYDYGYTF. CDR3 coding DNA: TGTGCCACCGATCTAGACAGACCTTACTCTTCAAGGTATGACTATGGCTACACCTTC.

The V gene is TRBV30, the J gene TRBJ1-2; TRBD1 is a possible D gene (6 bases). Germline values: CDR1 GTSNPN, CDR2 SVGIG (reference sequence). The CDR3 sequence is 13 residues long. Trimming took 5 bases from V and 0 from J, leaving 10 bases between them. CDR3 DNA: TGTGCCTGGGGACAGATATCTAACTATGGCTACACCTTC. Amino acid sequence: CAWGQISNYGYTF.

The V and J genes are TRBV4-2 and TRBJ2-7, with 7 positions matching TRBD2. V was clipped by 0 bases and J by 0 bases; unmatched bases: 2. Germline-derived CDR1 and CDR2 are LGHNA and YNFKEQ. The CDR3 extends over 15 amino acids. CDR3 loop: CASSQDRGDSYEQYF. CDR3 nucleotides: TGTGCCAGCAGCCAAGATCGGGGGGACTCCTACGAGCAGTACTTC.

V gene TRBV7-2 combines with J gene TRBJ2-7, with 11 bases aligning to TRBD2. This CDR3 contains 19 residues. Germline V CDR1 and CDR2: SGHTA, FQGNSA. Trimming at V came to 4 bases and at J to 4 bases, leaving 18 bases not matched to a gene. The CDR3 bases are TGTGCCAGCAGCTCGAAACTTCTTAGCGGGAGGGCCTCACAATACGAGCAGTACTTC. Translating it yields CASSSKLLSGRASQYEQYF.

The V call is TRBV10-2, the J call TRBJ2-3; possible D gene TRBD2, 5 bases. Germline CDR1 is WSHSY and CDR2 is SAAADI. V lost 6 bases and J 2 bases, leaving 12 bases between the germline ends. This CDR3 comprises 14 residues. The chain's CDR3 is CASREVPPTDTQYF. For the CDR3, the DNA is TGCGCCAGCAGGGAGGTCCCGCCCACAGATACGCAGTATTTT.

This clone has just a few counts. The rearrangement uses TRBV18 and TRBJ2-7, with 10 bases that match TRBD1. Unmatched junction bases numbered 9, after V lost 2 bases and J lost 2 bases. The CDR3 length is 17 residues. CDR1 and CDR2 (germline): KGHSH, LQKENI. The CDR3 sequence is CASSPAPRQGAPYEQYF. CDR3 nucleotide sequence: TGTGCCAGCTCACCAGCCCCTAGACAGGGGGCTCCCTACGAGCAGTACTTC. Full variable domain (missing parts from reference TRBV18 and TRBJ2-7): NAGVMQNPRHLVRRRGQEARLRCSPMKGHSHVYWYRQLPEEGLKFMVYLQKENIIDESGMPKERFSAEFPKEGPSILRIQQVVRGDSAAYFCASSPAPRQGAPYEQYFGPGTRLTVT.

On this clone: One end of the junction fails to match germline, which may point to a read error. The same CDR3 can be traced to other DNA sequences in this sample. This sequence joins TRBV4-1 and TRBJ2-7; 11 bases map to TRBD1. CDR3 length: 16 amino acids. Germline loops: CDR1 MGHRA, CDR2 YSYEKL. The CDR3 loop is CASSQAIGTGGYEQYF. The CDR3, as DNA: TGTGCCAGCAGCCAAGCGATCGGGACAGGGGGCTACGAGCAGTACTTC.